Following are 18 T cell receptor beta chains from one sample sequenced in a study of T cell changes during pregnancy in multiple sclerosis (dated 2019 in TCRdb). The library was made by the immunoSEQ multiplex PCR assay. TCRdb's version of the immuneACCESS table is confined to in-frame rearrangements and falls short of the full clone set. An unresolved V gene accounts for under half of the shortfall where checked; the remainder is of unknown origin. Recorded for this sample are approximately 85,000 clones; roughly nine tenths of them occurred a single time. Together, the top ten hold 2.5% of the sample. Sequenced material: peripheral blood, taken in the first trimester of pregnancy. These receptors were collected from a female donor with multiple sclerosis, enrolled in a pregnancy study.

The chain combines TRBV6-5 with TRBJ1-2, with D maybe TRBD1 (6 bases). Between the trimmed V and J ends, which lost 0 bases and 8 bases, there was a span of 16 bases. The CDR3 extends over 15 amino acids. Germline-derived CDR1 and CDR2 are MNHEY and SVGAGI. For the CDR3, the DNA is TGTGCCAGCAGTTACTCGACCCAGGGGCGAAGAGGCTACACCTTC. Its protein is CASSYSTQGRRGYTF.

The J gene is TRBJ2-3, the V gene TRBV7-3, with TRBD2 matching over 9 bases. The CDR3 sequence is 14 residues long. Germline-derived CDR1 and CDR2 are SGHTA and FQGTGA. Trimming took 2 bases from V and 5 from J; bases not matched to a gene: 2. CDR3 DNA: TGTGCCAGCAGCTTAGCGGGGGGGCAAGATACGCAGTATTTT. This sequence encodes CASSLAGGQDTQYF. The variable domain in full, with the rest retrieved from reference TRBV7-3 and TRBJ2-3, is GAGVSQTPSNKVTEKGKYVELRCDPISGHTALYWYRQSLGQGPEFLIYFQGTGAADDSGLPNDRFFAVRPEGSVSTLKIQRTERGDSAVYLCASSLAGGQDTQYFGPGTRLTVL.

This clone was seen a single time. The V gene is TRBV2, the J gene TRBJ2-2; D uncertain. V was pared by 4 bases and J by 6 bases, with 15 bases between. The CDR3 extends over 15 amino acids. CDR1 and CDR2 from the germline V gene are SNHLY and FYNNEI. The CDR3 coding sequence is TGTGCCAGCAGTGTTCTCGTGAGACTCCCCGGGGAGCTGTTTTTT. Amino acid sequence: CASSVLVRLPGELFF.

The chain carries TRBV11-2 and TRBJ2-3; 7 positions agree with TRBD1. CDR3 length: 17 amino acids. Germline trimming cut 2 bases from V and 4 bases from J; bases unmatched to any gene: 12. CDR1 SGHAT and CDR2 FQNNGV come from the germline V gene. The CDR3: CASSLRTGTLIADTQYF. The CDR3 nucleotides are TGTGCCAGCAGCTTAAGGACAGGTACCTTGATCGCAGATACGCAGTATTTT.

V gene TRBV5-1 combines with J gene TRBJ2-2; 9 bases are shared with TRBD2. Germline V gene sequence: CDR1 SGHRS, CDR2 YFSETQ. Losses at the gene ends were 0 bases for V and 5 bases for J; bases not matched to a gene: 8. This CDR3 region has 17 residues. CDR3 bases: TGCGCCAGCAGCTTGGCCATGGGACTAGCTTCAACCGGGGAGCTGTTTTTT. Protein: CASSLAMGLASTGELFF.

This clone was picked up a small number of times. The rearrangement joins TRBV30 to TRBJ1-1; 7 bases are a match to TRBD1. Germline CDR1 and CDR2: GTSNPN and SVGIG (reference sequence). The CDR3 runs 13 residues. With 3 bases clipped from V and 1 base from J, the junction kept 2 bases outside the gene matches. The CDR3 sequence is CAWSRTGNTEAFF. CDR3 in DNA: TGTGCCTGGAGCCGGACAGGGAACACTGAAGCTTTCTTT. The variable domain in full, completed from reference TRBV30 and TRBJ1-1, reads SQTIHQWPATLVQPVGSPLSLECTVEGTSNPNLYWYRQAAGRGLQLLFYSVGIGQISSEVPQNLSASRPQDRQFILSSKKLLLSDSGFYLCAWSRTGNTEAFFGQGTRLTVV.

The chain uses TRBV9 and TRBJ2-6; D remains ambiguous. Looked up from germline, CDR1 is SGDLS and CDR2 is YYNGEE. Trimming removed 2 bases from V and 0 bases from J, with 6 bases in between. The CDR3 has 15 amino acids. The CDR3 reads CASSVISSGANVLTF. CDR3 nucleotide sequence: TGTGCCAGCAGCGTGATTAGCTCTGGGGCCAACGTCCTGACTTTC.

The genes are TRBV5-6 and TRBJ1-6, with a tentative D call TRBD1 (6 bases). The V gene's germline CDR1 is SGHDT and CDR2 YYEEEE. The CDR3 loop spans 16 amino acids. V was cut by 3 bases and J by 7 bases, with 17 bases left in between. The CDR3 DNA reads TGTGCCAGCAGCTCGATAGGCCAGGGACAAAATTCACCCCTCCACTTT. Its protein is CASSSIGQGQNSPLHF.

The chain is built from TRBV10-3 and TRBJ2-1; D uncertain. This CDR3 spans 11 amino acids. Germline assignment: CDR1 ENHRY and CDR2 SYGVKD. Trimming took 3 bases from V and 10 from J, leaving 7 bases between them. The CDR3 region is CAISDSSEQFF. The CDR3 nucleotides are TGTGCCATCAGTGATAGCAGCGAGCAGTTCTTC.

The chain has TRBV7-9 and TRBJ1-1; TRBD1 is a possible D gene (5 bases). The CDR3 covers 16 residues. Germline CDR1 SEHNR, CDR2 FQNEAQ (reference sequence). Trimming removed 5 bases at V and 1 base at J, with 17 bases between. The DNA for the CDR3 is TGTGCCAGCAGCCAACCCACAGGAAGAACGAACACTGAAGCTTTCTTT. Translated: CASSQPTGRTNTEAFF.

V and J are TRBV7-6 and TRBJ1-3; D uncertain. This CDR3 is 15 amino acids long. Deletions cut 0 bases from V and 0 bases from J, with 6 bases between. CDR1 is SGHVS, CDR2 FNYEAQ, per germline. The CDR3 bases are TGTGCCAGCAGCTTAGCTCTTAGCTCTGGAAACACCATATATTTT. Translating it yields CASSLALSSGNTIYF. The entire variable domain, with the rest obtained from reference TRBV7-6 and TRBJ1-3, is as follows: GAGVSQSPRYKVTKRGQDVALRCDPISGHVSLYWYRQALGQGPEFLTYFNYEAQQDKSGLPNDRFSAERPEGSISTLTIQRTEQRDSAMYRCASSLALSSGNTIYFGEGSWLTVV.

The sample holds one count of this clone. V usage is TRBV7-2 and J usage is TRBJ2-7, with a weak D call TRBD1 (6 bases). This CDR3 comprises 14 residues. V lost 4 bases and J 6 bases, leaving 16 bases between the germline ends. CDR1 and CDR2 from the germline V gene are SGHTA and FQGNSA. The CDR3 coding sequence is TGTGCCAGCAGCTCCTATACAGGGCAAGGCGAGCAGTACTTC. Protein: CASSSYTGQGEQYF.

The chain links TRBV2 to TRBJ2-5, with 11 bases identical to TRBD2. Losses at the gene ends were 6 bases for V and 0 bases for J; bases not matched to a gene: 3. CDR3 size: 15 residues. Germline assignment: CDR1 SNHLY and CDR2 FYNNEI. The CDR3 loop reads CASRKLAGDQETQYF. The DNA of the CDR3 is TGTGCCAGCAGGAAACTAGCGGGGGACCAAGAGACCCAGTACTTC.

V is TRBV30 and J is TRBJ1-5; D is ambiguous. CDR3 length equals 14 residues. V lost 0 bases and J 0 bases, leaving 6 bases between the germline ends. Germline CDR1 is GTSNPN and CDR2 is SVGIG (reference sequence). Here the CDR3 reads CAWSVRSSNQPQHF. The CDR3 region has the DNA TGTGCCTGGAGTGTACGCAGTAGCAATCAGCCCCAGCATTTT.

V is TRBV30 and J is TRBJ2-5; no firm D call. Trimming pared 0 bases from V and 0 bases from J, leaving 5 bases between. The CDR3 totals 13 residues. Germline values: CDR1 GTSNPN, CDR2 SVGIG (reference sequence). The CDR3 sequence: CAWSVSNQETQYF. DNA of the CDR3: TGTGCCTGGAGTGTGTCCAACCAAGAGACCCAGTACTTC.

This clone was seen only a few times. The CDR3 nucleotides read TGTGCCAGCAGTTCCAGGGGACCGAACACTGAAGCTTTCTTT. Its translation: CASSSRGPNTEAFF. This chain connects TRBV27 to TRBJ1-1, with a weak D call TRBD1 (6 bases). This CDR3 is 14 amino acids long. Per germline, CDR1 MNHEY and CDR2 SMNVEV (reference sequence). Trimming cost V 4 bases and J 1 base, with 10 bases left between them.

The J gene is TRBJ1-2, the V gene TRBV5-4; tentative D call: TRBD1 (6 bases). The V gene's germline CDR1 is SGHNT and CDR2 YYREEE (reference sequence). The CDR3 sequence is 15 residues long. Trimming took off 4 bases at V and 0 bases at J, with 13 bases between the two ends. CDR3 sequence (DNA): TGTGCCAGCAGCCCGACAGGATTAGCTAACTATGGCTACACCTTC. The encoded protein is CASSPTGLANYGYTF.

The rearrangement links TRBV28 to TRBJ1-6; D call uncertain. The germline CDR1 and CDR2 sequences are MDHEN and SYDVKM. The CDR3 sequence is 14 residues long. The germline V and J ends were trimmed by 7 bases and 8 bases, with 15 bases remaining between them. In nucleotides, the CDR3 is TGTGCCAGCAATAACACCCCCTTCGATTCACCCCTCCACTTT. Translation: CASNNTPFDSPLHF.